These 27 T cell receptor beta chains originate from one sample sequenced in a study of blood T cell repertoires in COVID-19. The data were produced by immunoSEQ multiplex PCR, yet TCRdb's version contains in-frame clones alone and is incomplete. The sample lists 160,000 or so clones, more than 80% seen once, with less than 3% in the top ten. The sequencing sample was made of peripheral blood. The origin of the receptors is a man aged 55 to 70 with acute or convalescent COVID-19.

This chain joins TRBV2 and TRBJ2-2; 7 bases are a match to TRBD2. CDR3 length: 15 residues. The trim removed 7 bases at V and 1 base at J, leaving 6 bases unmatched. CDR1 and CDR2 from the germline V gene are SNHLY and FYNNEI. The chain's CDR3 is CASMRAGVNTGELFF. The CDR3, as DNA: TGTGCCAGCATGAGGGCGGGGGTGAACACCGGGGAGCTGTTTTTT.

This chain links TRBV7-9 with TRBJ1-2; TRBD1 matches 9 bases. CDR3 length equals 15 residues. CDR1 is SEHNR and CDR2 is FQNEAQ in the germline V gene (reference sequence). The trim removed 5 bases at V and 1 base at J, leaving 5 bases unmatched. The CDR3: CASSIQGARNYGYTF. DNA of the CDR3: TGTGCCAGCAGCATACAGGGGGCCCGTAACTATGGCTACACCTTC.

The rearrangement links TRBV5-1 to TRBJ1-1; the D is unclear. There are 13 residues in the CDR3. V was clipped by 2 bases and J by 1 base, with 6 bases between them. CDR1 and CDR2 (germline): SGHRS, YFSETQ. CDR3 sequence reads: CASSFQENTEAFF. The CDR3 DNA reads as TGCGCCAGCAGCTTTCAGGAGAACACTGAAGCTTTCTTT.

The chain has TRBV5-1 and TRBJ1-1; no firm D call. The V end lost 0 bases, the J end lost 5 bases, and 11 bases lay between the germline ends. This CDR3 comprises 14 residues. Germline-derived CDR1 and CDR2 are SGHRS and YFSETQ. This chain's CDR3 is CASSLGGGTTEAFF. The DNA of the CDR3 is TGCGCCAGCAGCTTGGGAGGCGGTACAACTGAAGCTTTCTTT. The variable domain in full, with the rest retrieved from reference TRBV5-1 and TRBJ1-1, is KAGVTQTPRYLIKTRGQQVTLSCSPISGHRSVSWYQQTPGQGLQFLFEYFSETQRNKGNFPGRFSGRQFSNSRSEMNVSTLELGDSALYLCASSLGGGTTEAFFGQGTRLTVV.

Written as DNA, the CDR3 is TGTGCCAGCAGCGTAGGAGCGGGGGGGCCGGTAGATACGCAGTATTTT. It encodes CASSVGAGGPVDTQYF. The chain has TRBV9 and TRBJ2-3; 10 bases fit TRBD2. This CDR3 region has 16 residues. Germline V gene sequence: CDR1 SGDLS, CDR2 YYNGEE. Trimming took 0 bases from V and 5 from J; bases not matched to a gene: 6.

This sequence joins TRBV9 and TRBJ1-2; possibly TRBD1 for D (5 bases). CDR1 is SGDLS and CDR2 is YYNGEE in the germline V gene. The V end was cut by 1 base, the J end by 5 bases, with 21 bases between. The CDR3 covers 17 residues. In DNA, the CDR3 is TGTGCCAGCAGCGTAAACCCGGAGGGGTCGGGGAAGTATGGCTACACCTTC. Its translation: CASSVNPEGSGKYGYTF.

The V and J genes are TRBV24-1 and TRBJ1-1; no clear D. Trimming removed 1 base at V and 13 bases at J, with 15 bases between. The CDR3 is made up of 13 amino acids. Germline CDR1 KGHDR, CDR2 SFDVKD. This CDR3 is CATSDFTGRVSFF. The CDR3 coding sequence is TGTGCCACCAGTGATTTTACGGGGAGGGTGAGTTTCTTT.

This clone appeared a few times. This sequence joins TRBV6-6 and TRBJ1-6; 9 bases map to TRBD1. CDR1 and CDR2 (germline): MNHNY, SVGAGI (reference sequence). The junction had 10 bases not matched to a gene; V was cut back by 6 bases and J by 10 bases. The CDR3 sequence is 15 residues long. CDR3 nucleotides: TGTGCCAGCAGAATTGGACAGGGGCAACTCTCACCCCTCCACTTT. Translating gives CASRIGQGQLSPLHF.

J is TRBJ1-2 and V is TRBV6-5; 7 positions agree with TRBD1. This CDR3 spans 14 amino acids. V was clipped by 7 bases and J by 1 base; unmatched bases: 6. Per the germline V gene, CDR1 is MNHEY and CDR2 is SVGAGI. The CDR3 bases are TGTGCCAGCAAACTGTCAGGGGGTAACTATGGCTACACCTTC. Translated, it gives CASKLSGGNYGYTF.

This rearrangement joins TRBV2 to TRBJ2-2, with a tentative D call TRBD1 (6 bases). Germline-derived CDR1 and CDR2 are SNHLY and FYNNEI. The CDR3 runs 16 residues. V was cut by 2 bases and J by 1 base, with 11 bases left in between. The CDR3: CASSELGTLNTGELFF. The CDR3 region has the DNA TGTGCCAGCAGTGAACTCGGGACATTGAACACCGGGGAGCTGTTTTTT.

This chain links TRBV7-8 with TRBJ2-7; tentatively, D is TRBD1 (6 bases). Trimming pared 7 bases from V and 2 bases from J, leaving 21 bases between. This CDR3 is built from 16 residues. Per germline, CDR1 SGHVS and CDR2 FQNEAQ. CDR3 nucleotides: TGTGCCAGCACCCCCCTAAGGGGGACGAGGACCTACGAGCAGTACTTC. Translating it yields CASTPLRGTRTYEQYF.

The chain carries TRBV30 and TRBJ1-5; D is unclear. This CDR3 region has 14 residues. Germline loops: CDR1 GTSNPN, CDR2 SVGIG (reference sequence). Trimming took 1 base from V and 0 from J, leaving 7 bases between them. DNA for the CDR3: TGTGCCTGGAGTGCCGGGAATAGCAATCAGCCCCAGCATTTT. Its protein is CAWSAGNSNQPQHF.

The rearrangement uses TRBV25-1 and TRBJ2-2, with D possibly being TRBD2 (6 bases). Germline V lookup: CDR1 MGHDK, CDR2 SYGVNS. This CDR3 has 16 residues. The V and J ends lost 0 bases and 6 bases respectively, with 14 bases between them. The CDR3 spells CASSEYGGNGAGELFF. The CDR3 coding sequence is TGTGCCAGCAGTGAATATGGAGGGAACGGGGCCGGGGAGCTGTTTTTT.

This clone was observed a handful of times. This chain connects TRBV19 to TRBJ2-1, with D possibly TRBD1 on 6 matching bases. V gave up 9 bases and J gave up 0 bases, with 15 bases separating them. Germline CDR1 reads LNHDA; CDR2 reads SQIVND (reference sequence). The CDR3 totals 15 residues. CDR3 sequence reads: CASKYRDNSYNEQFF. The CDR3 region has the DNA TGTGCCAGCAAATACAGGGATAACTCCTACAATGAGCAGTTCTTC. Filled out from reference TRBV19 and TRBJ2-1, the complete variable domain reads DGGITQSPKYLFRKEGQNVTLSCEQNLNHDAMYWYRQDPGQGLRLIYYSQIVNDFQKGDIAEGYSVSREKKESFPLTVTSAQKNPTAFYLCASKYRDNSYNEQFFGPGTRLTVL.

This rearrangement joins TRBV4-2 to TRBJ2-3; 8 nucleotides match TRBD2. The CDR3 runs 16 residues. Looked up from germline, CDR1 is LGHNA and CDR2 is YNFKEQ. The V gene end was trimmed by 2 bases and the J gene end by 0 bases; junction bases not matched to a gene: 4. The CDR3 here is CASSQYLAGSTDTQYF. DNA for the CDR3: TGTGCCAGCAGCCAATATCTAGCGGGTAGCACAGATACGCAGTATTTT.

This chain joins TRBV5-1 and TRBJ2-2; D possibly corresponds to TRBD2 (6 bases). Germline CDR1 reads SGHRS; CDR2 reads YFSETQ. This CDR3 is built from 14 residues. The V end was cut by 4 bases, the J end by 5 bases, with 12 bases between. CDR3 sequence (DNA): TGCGCCAGCAGCGGCACCGGGACTACCGGGGAGCTGTTTTTT. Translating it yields CASSGTGTTGELFF.

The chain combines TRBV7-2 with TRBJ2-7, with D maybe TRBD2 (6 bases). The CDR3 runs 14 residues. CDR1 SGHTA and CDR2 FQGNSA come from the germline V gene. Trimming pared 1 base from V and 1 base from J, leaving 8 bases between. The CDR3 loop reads CASSLVGGSYEQYF. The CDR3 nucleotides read TGTGCCAGCAGCTTAGTCGGGGGTTCCTACGAGCAGTACTTC.

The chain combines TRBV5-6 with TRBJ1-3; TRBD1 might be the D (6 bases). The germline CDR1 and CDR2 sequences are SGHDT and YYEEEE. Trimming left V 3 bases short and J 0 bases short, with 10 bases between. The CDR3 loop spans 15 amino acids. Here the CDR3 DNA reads TGTGCCAGCAGCTCAGACAGGAACTCTGGAAACACCATATATTTT. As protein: CASSSDRNSGNTIYF.

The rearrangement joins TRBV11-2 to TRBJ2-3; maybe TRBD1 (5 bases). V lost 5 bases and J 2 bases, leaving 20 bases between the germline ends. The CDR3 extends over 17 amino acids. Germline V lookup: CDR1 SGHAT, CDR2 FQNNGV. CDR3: CASSAGHLVRNTDTQYF. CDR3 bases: TGTGCCAGCAGCGCAGGACATTTGGTCAGGAACACAGATACGCAGTATTTT. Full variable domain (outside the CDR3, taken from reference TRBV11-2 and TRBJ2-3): EAGVAQSPRYKIIEKRQSVAFWCNPISGHATLYWYQQILGQGPKLLIQFQNNGVVDDSQLPKDRFSAERLKGVDSTLKIQPAKLEDSAVYLCASSAGHLVRNTDTQYFGPGTRLTVL.

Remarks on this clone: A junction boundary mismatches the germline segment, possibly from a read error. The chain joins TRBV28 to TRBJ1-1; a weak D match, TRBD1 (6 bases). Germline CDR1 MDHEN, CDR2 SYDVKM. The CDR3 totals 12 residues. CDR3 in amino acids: CASSSTGLKGNF. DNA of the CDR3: TGTGCCAGCAGTAGTACAGGGCTCAAGGGGAACTTT.

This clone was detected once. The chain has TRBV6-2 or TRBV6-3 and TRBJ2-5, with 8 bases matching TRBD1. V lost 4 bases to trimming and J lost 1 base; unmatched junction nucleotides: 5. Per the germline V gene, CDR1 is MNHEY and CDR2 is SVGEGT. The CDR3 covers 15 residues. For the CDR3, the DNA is TGTGCCAGCAGTTTCCCTACAGGGGGCCAAGAGACCCAGTACTTC. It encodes CASSFPTGGQETQYF.

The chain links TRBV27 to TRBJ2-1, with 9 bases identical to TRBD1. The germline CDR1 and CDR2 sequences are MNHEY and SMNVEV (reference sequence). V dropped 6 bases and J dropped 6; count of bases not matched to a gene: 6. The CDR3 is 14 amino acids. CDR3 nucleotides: TGTGCCAGCAGCTCCGGGACAGGGATCAATGAGCAGTTCTTC. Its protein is CASSSGTGINEQFF.

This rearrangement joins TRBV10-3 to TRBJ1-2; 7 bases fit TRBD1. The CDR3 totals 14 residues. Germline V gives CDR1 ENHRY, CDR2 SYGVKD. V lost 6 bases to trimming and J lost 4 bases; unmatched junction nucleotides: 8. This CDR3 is CAIRATGSAYGYTF. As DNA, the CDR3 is TGTGCCATCAGGGCGACAGGGTCCGCCTATGGCTACACCTTC.

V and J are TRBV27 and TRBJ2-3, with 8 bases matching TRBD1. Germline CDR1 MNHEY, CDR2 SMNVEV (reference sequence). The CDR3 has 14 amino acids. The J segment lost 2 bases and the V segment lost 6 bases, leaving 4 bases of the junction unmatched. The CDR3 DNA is TGTGCCAGCAGGAAGACAGGGGCCACAGATACGCAGTATTTT. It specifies CASRKTGATDTQYF.

The CDR3, as DNA: TGTGCCAGCAGTTACCCGGGGTCGGGGAGGGAGACCCAGTACTTC. It translates to CASSYPGSGRETQYF. The V and J genes are TRBV6-5 and TRBJ2-5; D perhaps matches TRBD2 (6 bases). V was cut by 2 bases and J by 5 bases, with 15 bases left in between. The CDR3 contains 15 residues. Germline lookup yields CDR1 MNHEY and CDR2 SVGAGI.

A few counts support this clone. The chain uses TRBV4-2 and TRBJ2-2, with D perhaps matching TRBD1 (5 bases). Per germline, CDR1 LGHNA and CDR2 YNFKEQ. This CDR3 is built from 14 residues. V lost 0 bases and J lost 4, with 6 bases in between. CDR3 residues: CASSQEQATGELFF. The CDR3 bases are TGTGCCAGCAGCCAAGAACAGGCCACCGGGGAGCTGTTTTTT.

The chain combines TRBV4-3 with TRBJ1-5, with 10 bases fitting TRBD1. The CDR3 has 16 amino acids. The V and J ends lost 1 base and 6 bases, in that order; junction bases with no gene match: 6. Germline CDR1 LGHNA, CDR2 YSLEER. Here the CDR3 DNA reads TGCGCCAGCAGCCAAGTGGTAGGACAGGGGGGTCAGCCCCAGCATTTT. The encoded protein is CASSQVVGQGGQPQHF.